The 17 T cell receptor beta chains reported below all come from one sample, sequenced in a study of blood T cell repertoires in COVID-19. The assay was immunoSEQ multiplex PCR, and TCRdb's table has in-frame clones only and misses some. The sample holds fewer than 110,000 clones; about 90% are singletons and the top ten take about 3.2%. Sequenced sample: peripheral blood. The receptor source for this set is a human donor in a cohort sampled during active COVID-19.

The gene calls are TRBV6-2 or TRBV6-3 and TRBJ1-5, with 7 bases fitting TRBD1. Trimming took 4 bases from V and 7 from J; bases not matched to a gene: 4. CDR3 size: 13 residues. Germline V gives CDR1 MNHEY, CDR2 SVGEGT. DNA of the CDR3: TGTGCCAGCAGTTTGACAGGGACCCAGCCCCAGCATTTT. This sequence encodes CASSLTGTQPQHF.

The rearrangement uses TRBV5-1 and TRBJ2-1, with TRBD2 matching over 12 bases. J gave up 6 bases and V 4 bases, and 2 bases lay outside the gene matches. Per germline, CDR1 SGHRS and CDR2 YFSETQ. The CDR3 runs 14 residues. CDR3 residues: CASSRTSGTNEQFF. Written as DNA, the CDR3 is TGCGCCAGCAGCCGGACTAGCGGGACCAATGAGCAGTTCTTC. The whole variable domain, remainder taken from reference TRBV5-1 and TRBJ2-1, is KAGVTQTPRYLIKTRGQQVTLSCSPISGHRSVSWYQQTPGQGLQFLFEYFSETQRNKGNFPGRFSGRQFSNSRSEMNVSTLELGDSALYLCASSRTSGTNEQFFGPGTRLTVL.

This chain joins TRBV5-1 and TRBJ2-5, with 12 bases that match TRBD2. Germline CDR1 is SGHRS and CDR2 is YFSETQ. J was trimmed by 2 bases and V by 4 bases; bases with no gene match: 0. The CDR3 sequence is 14 residues long. The CDR3: CASSGLAGQETQYF. The CDR3 DNA reads TGCGCCAGCAGCGGACTAGCGGGGCAAGAGACCCAGTACTTC.

The rearrangement links TRBV13 to TRBJ1-4; 7 nucleotides line up with TRBD1. CDR3 length equals 14 residues. The germline V gene has CDR1 PRHDT and CDR2 FYEKMQ (reference sequence). J was trimmed by 7 bases and V by 5 bases; bases with no gene match: 7. The CDR3 is CASSPRDRFEKLFF. The CDR3 nucleotides are TGTGCCAGCAGCCCCCGGGACAGATTTGAAAAACTGTTTTTT.

This chain uses TRBV3-1 (or the pseudogene TRBV3-2) with TRBJ2-7; TRBD2 matches at 8 bases. CDR1 and CDR2 (germline): LGHDT, YNNKEL (reference sequence). The J segment lost 6 bases and the V segment lost 4 bases, leaving 14 bases of the junction unmatched. This CDR3 has 16 amino acids. For the CDR3, the DNA is TGTGCCAGCAGCCGGGTTGGTAGCGGGATATCTGGCGAGCAGTACTTC. This codes for CASSRVGSGISGEQYF.

The J gene is TRBJ1-2, the V gene TRBV12-3 or TRBV12-4; D might be TRBD1 (5 bases). The CDR3 consists of 13 residues. V dropped 3 bases and J dropped 8 bases, with 13 bases sitting between them. Here the CDR3 DNA reads TGTGCCAGCAGTTTTGGACATCTTATGGGCTACACCTTC. It translates to CASSFGHLMGYTF.

The V call is TRBV5-1, the J call TRBJ1-2, with TRBD1 matching over 9 bases. Per germline, CDR1 SGHRS and CDR2 YFSETQ. Trimming removed 5 bases from V and 7 bases from J; junction bases left unmatched: 12. This CDR3 is 15 amino acids long. The CDR3 region is CASSSGTGPSGGYTF. CDR3 bases: TGCGCCAGCAGTTCCGGGACAGGGCCCTCGGGTGGCTACACCTTC.

This rearrangement joins TRBV29-1 to TRBJ2-7; TRBD1 agrees at 9 bases. This CDR3 region has 14 residues. The V segment lost 2 bases and the J segment 2 bases; nucleotides outside the gene matches: 4. CDR1 and CDR2 (germline): SQVTM, ANQGSEA. CDR3 loop: CSVERRQGAYEQYF. CDR3 bases: TGCAGCGTTGAAAGGCGACAGGGGGCCTACGAGCAGTACTTC.

The V call is TRBV9, the J call TRBJ2-7; 8 bases are shared with TRBD1. J lost 7 bases, V lost 1 base, and 10 bases had no gene match. The CDR3 sequence is 15 residues long. The germline gives CDR1 SGDLS, CDR2 YYNGEE. In nucleotides, the CDR3 is TGTGCCAGCAGCGTACAATCGACAGGGGCAGGGGAGCAGTACTTC. It encodes CASSVQSTGAGEQYF.

The sample holds one count of this clone. This chain joins TRBV9 and TRBJ1-1, with D possibly being TRBD1 (6 bases). CDR3 length: 15 amino acids. Looked up from germline, CDR1 is SGDLS and CDR2 is YYNGEE. V dropped 4 bases and J dropped 4 bases, with 17 bases sitting between them. The CDR3 region is CASSPPPGHITEAFF. CDR3 sequence (DNA): TGTGCCAGCAGCCCCCCCCCGGGACACATCACTGAAGCTTTCTTT.

The chain has TRBV7-9 and TRBJ2-4; D ambiguous. V lost 0 bases and J lost 1, with 7 bases in between. The length of the CDR3 is 15 residues. Germline V gene sequence: CDR1 SEHNR, CDR2 FQNEAQ (reference sequence). CDR3 sequence: CASSLAVRAKNIQYF. DNA of the CDR3: TGTGCCAGCAGCTTAGCAGTGCGGGCCAAAAACATTCAGTACTTC.

V gene TRBV3-1 (or the pseudogene TRBV3-2) combines with J gene TRBJ1-6; D may be TRBD1 (6 bases). V was trimmed by 4 bases and J by 9 bases, leaving 19 bases between them. The CDR3 is 16 residues long. Germline values: CDR1 LGHDT, CDR2 YNNKEL (reference sequence). The CDR3: CASSPLGMTGVSPLHF. CDR3 nucleotides: TGTGCCAGCAGCCCCCTGGGTATGACAGGAGTTTCACCCCTCCACTTT.

This rearrangement joins TRBV10-3 to TRBJ2-3; the match to TRBD2 covers 8 bases. This CDR3 is built from 16 residues. CDR1 and CDR2 from the germline V gene are ENHRY and SYGVKD. Trimming took 1 base from V and 1 from J; bases not matched to a gene: 4. Written as DNA, the CDR3 is TGTGCCATCAGTGAGTTGGCGGGGGGCGGCACAGATACGCAGTATTTT. This translates into CAISELAGGGTDTQYF.

The V and J genes are TRBV6-2 or TRBV6-3 and TRBJ1-1, with 8 bases that match TRBD1. The length of the CDR3 is 16 residues. Germline-derived CDR1 and CDR2 are MNHEY and SVGEGT. Trimming at V came to 5 bases and at J to 1 base, leaving 9 bases not matched to a gene. CDR3 sequence (DNA): TGTGCCAGCAGTGCAGGGGGCGCGGGACAGAACACTGAAGCTTTCTTT. Translating it yields CASSAGGAGQNTEAFF.

The chain combines TRBV19 with TRBJ2-1; 11 bases align to TRBD2. Germline assignment: CDR1 LNHDA and CDR2 SQIVND (reference sequence). The CDR3 runs 14 residues. With 3 bases clipped from V and 6 bases from J, the junction kept 1 base outside the gene matches. The CDR3 nucleotides read TGTGCCAGTAGTATCCTAGCGGGGGGCAATGAGCAGTTCTTC. Amino acid sequence: CASSILAGGNEQFF.

The J gene is TRBJ2-7, the V gene TRBV28; no firm D call. Germline CDR1 reads MDHEN; CDR2 reads SYDVKM. CDR3 length: 13 residues. The V and J ends lost 3 bases and 3 bases respectively, with 9 bases between them. The CDR3 is CASSFDSNYEQYF. Here the CDR3 DNA reads TGTGCCAGCAGTTTTGACTCGAACTACGAGCAGTACTTC.

This chain uses TRBV7-2 with TRBJ2-4; no firm D call. Germline-derived CDR1 and CDR2 are SGHTA and FQGNSA. V lost 4 bases and J 0 bases, leaving 19 bases between the germline ends. The CDR3 has 18 residues. CDR3 loop: CASSSLSGGDLAKNIQYF. DNA for the CDR3: TGTGCCAGCAGCTCCCTATCTGGCGGAGACTTAGCCAAAAACATTCAGTACTTC. Using reference TRBV7-2 and TRBJ2-4 for the parts outside the CDR3, the full variable domain is GAGVSQSPSNKVTEKGKDVELRCDPISGHTALYWYRQSLGQGLEFLIYFQGNSAPDKSGLPSDRFSAERTGGSVSTLTIQRTQQEDSAVYLCASSSLSGGDLAKNIQYFGAGTRLSVL.